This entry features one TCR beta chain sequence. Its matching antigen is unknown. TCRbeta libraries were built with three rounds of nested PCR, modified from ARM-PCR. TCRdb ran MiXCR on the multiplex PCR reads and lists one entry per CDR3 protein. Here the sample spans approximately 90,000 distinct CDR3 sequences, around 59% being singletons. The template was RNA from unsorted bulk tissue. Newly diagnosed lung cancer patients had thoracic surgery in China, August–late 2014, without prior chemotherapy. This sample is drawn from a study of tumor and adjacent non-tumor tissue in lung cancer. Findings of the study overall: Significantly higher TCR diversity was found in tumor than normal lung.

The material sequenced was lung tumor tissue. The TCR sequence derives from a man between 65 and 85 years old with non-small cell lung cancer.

CDR3 sequence reads: CASSGGPRSQETHYF. The CDR3 DNA reads as TGTGCCAGCAGCGGGGGTCCAAGGAGCCAAGAAACTCACTACTTC. The chain uses TRBV5-6 and TRBJ2-5, with D possibly being TRBD1 or TRBD2 (5 bases each). The CDR3 consists of 15 residues. Germline values: CDR1 SGHDT, CDR2 YYEEEE. V was pared by 4 bases and J by 14 bases, with 27 bases between.